Reported below is one T cell receptor beta chain. The antigen is unknown. Primers: 60 Vbeta forward and 13 Jbeta reverse. The assay was immunoSEQ multiplex PCR, and TCRdb's table has in-frame clones only and misses some. The profile shows under 120,000 clones, 70% to 80% of them singletons. At sampling all donors were nominally healthy, likely with unrecorded immune exposures. The sample comes from a study of cytomegalovirus exposure and HLA in healthy donors. For the study at large: The study's early data release held roughly 90 million unique TCRs from HLA-typed donors. Whole-study findings and limits: There were about 160 TCR beta chains listed as cytomegalovirus-associated. In terms of immune exposure information, only CMV serostatus was available.

Germline CDR1 GTSNPN, CDR2 SVGIG (reference sequence). The V end lost 1 base, the J end lost 2 bases, and 18 bases lay between the germline ends. CDR3 length: 16 amino acids. This clonotype originated in a man aged 45-60 years in good health and CMV-seropositive. The sample comprised PBMCs. The chain has TRBV30 and TRBJ2-7; tentative D call: TRBD2 (7 bases). The CDR3 is CAWSGPRGEGTYEQYF. CDR3 in DNA: TGTGCCTGGAGTGGCCCGAGGGGGGAGGGCACCTACGAGCAGTACTTC.